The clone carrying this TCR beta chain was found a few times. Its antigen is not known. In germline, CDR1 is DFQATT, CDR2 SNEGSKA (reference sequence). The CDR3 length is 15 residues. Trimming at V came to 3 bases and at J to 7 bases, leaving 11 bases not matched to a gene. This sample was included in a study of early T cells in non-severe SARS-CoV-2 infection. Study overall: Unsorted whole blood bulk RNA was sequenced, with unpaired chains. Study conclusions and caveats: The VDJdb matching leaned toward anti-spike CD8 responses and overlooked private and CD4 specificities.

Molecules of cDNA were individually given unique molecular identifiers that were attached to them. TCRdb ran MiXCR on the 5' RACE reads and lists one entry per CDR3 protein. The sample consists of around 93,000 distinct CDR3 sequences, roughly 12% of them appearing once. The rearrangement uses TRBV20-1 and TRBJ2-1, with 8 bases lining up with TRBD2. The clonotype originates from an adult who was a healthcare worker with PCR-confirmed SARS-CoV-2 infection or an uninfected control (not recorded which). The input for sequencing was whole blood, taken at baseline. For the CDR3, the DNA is TGCAGTGCTAGTTCTGAAGAGCGGGGGCCTAATGAGCAGTTCTTC. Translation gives CSASSEERGPNEQFF.